This TCR beta chain is from a study of shared clonotypes between healthy human individuals. Libraries were prepared by immunoSEQ multiplex PCR; TCRdb keeps only in-frame clonotypes and omits some of them. The repertoire includes approximately 2.5 million clones, roughly 92% of them detected once, and over 0.12% sits in the top ten. This CDR3 is built from 15 residues. CDR1 is SGHDT and CDR2 is YYEEEE in the germline V gene. Trimming cost V 4 bases and J 5 bases; bases outside gene matches: 9. The TCR sequence derives from a man aged 18 to 35 in good health. Sequencing was done on a sample of naive CD4+ T cells sorted from blood. The subset denotes: CD45RA+ positively selected. The chain employs TRBV5-6 and TRBJ2-1; 7 positions match TRBD1. CDR3 protein: CASSPRDRDHNEQFF. The CDR3 DNA is TGTGCCAGCAGCCCCCGGGACAGAGACCACAATGAGCAGTTCTTC.